The clone carrying this TCR beta chain was picked up many times. Its antigen remains unknown. The source of the sample is a study of neurological immune-mediated disorders. Study as a whole: Among some 35 multiple sclerosis patients, roughly 30 were relapsing-remitting and 3 were secondary progressive.

5'RACE employing 10-nucleotide random UMIs yielded the cDNA. MiXCR, applied by TCRdb to the 5' RACE reads, yields one record per CDR3 protein. The table shows about 70,000 distinct CDR3 sequences, with approximately 5.3% occurring only once. Whole-study findings and limits: The repertoires of 18 of 34 multiple sclerosis patients were placed by phylogenetic grouping in a single related-CDR3 cluster, which may be a signature. While HTLV-1-associated myelopathy showed the greatest TCR clonal expansion, multiple sclerosis showed the least, falling below healthy controls.

Trimming left V 2 bases short and J 4 bases short, with 9 bases between. From germline, CDR1 is SGHKS and CDR2 YYEKEE (reference sequence). CDR3 size: 13 residues. The V gene is TRBV5-5, the J gene TRBJ1-1; D possibly corresponds to TRBD1 (5 bases). The TCR comes from a human donor with multiple sclerosis. The donor label of this sample is uncertain. Input material: PBMCs. The chain's CDR3 is CASSLGDPTEAFF. CDR3 coding DNA: TGTGCCAGCAGCTTAGGGGATCCCACTGAAGCTTTCTTT.